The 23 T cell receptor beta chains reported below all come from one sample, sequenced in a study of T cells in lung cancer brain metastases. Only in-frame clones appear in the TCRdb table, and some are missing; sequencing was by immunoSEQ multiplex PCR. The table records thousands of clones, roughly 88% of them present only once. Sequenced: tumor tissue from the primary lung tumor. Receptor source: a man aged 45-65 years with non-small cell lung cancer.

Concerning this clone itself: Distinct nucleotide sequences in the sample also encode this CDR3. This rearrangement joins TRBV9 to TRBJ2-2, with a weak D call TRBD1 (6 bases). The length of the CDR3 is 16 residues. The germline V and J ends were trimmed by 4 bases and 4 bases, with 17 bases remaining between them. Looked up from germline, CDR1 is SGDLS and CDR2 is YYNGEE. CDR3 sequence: CASSPREGVGTGELFF. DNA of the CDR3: TGTGCCAGCAGCCCCCGAGAGGGGGTCGGCACCGGGGAGCTGTTTTTT.

The CDR3 protein is CASSENTPYEQYF. DNA for the CDR3: TGTGCCAGCAGTGAAAATACCCCCTACGAGCAGTACTTC. V gene TRBV2 combines with J gene TRBJ2-7, with no clear D. This CDR3 has 13 residues. V was pared by 2 bases and J by 2 bases, with 7 bases between. Germline V lookup: CDR1 SNHLY, CDR2 FYNNEI.

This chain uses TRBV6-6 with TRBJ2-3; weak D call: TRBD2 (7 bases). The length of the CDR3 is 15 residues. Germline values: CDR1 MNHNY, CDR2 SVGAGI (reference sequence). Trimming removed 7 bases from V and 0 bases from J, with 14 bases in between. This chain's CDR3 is CASKAGDTSTDTQYF. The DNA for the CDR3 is TGTGCCAGCAAGGCGGGGGACACTAGCACAGATACGCAGTATTTT.

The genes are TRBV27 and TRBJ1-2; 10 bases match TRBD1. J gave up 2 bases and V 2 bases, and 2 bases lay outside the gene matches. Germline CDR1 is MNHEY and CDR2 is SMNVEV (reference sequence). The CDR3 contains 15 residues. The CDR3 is CASSLATGGNYGYTF. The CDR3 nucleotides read TGTGCCAGCAGTTTAGCGACAGGGGGCAACTATGGCTACACCTTC.

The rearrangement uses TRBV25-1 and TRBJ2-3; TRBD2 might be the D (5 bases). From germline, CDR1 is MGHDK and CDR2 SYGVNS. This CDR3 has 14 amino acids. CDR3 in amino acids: CATKVGVSTDTQYF. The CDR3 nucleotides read TGTGCAACCAAGGTCGGGGTTTCCACAGATACGCAGTATTTT. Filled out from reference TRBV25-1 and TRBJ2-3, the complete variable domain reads EADIYQTPRYLVIGTGKKITLECSQTMGHDKMYWYQQDPGMELHLIHYSYGVNSTEKGDLSSESTVSRIRTEHFPLTLESARPSHTSQYLCATKVGVSTDTQYFGPGTRLTVL.

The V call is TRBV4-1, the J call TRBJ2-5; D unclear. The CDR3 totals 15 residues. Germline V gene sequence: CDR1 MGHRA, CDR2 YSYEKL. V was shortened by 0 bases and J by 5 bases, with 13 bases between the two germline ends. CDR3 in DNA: TGCGCCAGCAGCCAAGATATTGGCCTAGGGGAGACCCAGTACTTC. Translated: CASSQDIGLGETQYF.

In DNA form, the CDR3 reads TGTGCCAGCAGCAGACCAACTAATGAAAAACTGTTTTTT. Its translation is CASSRPTNEKLFF. The V and J genes are TRBV5-6 and TRBJ1-4; D gene unclear. Per the germline V gene, CDR1 is SGHDT and CDR2 is YYEEEE. This CDR3 spans 13 amino acids. The V end lost 4 bases, the J end lost 0 bases, and 4 bases lay between the germline ends.

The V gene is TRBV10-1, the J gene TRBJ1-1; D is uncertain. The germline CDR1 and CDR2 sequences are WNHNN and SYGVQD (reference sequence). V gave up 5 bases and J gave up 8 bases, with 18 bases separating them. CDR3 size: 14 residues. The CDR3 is CASSPEEVGREAFF. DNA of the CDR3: TGCGCCAGCAGTCCAGAGGAGGTCGGAAGGGAAGCTTTCTTT.

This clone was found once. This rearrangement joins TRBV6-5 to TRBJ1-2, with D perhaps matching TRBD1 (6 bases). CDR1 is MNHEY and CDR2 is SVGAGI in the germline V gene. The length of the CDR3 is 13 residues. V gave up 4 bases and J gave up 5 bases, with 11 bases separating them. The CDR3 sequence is CASSSWGLYGYTF. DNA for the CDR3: TGTGCCAGCAGTTCCTGGGGGCTGTATGGCTACACCTTC.

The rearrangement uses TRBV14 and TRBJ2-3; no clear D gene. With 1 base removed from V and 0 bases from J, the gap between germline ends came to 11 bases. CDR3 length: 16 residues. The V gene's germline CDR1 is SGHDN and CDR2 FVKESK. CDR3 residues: CASSQGQDHSTDTQYF. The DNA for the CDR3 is TGTGCCAGCAGCCAAGGGCAGGACCATAGCACAGATACGCAGTATTTT.

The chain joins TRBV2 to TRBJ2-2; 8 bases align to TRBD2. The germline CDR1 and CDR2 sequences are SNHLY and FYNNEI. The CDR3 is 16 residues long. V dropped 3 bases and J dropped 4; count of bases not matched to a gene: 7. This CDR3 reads CASSEGPRGGTGELFF. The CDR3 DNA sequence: TGTGCCAGCAGTGAGGGTCCCCGGGGGGGCACCGGGGAGCTGTTTTTT.

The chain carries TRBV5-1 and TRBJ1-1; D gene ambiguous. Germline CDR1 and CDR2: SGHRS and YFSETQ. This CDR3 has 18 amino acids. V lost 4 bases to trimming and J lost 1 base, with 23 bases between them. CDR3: CASSPRNSHTTPNTEAFF. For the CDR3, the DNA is TGCGCCAGCAGCCCCCGTAACAGCCACACTACACCGAACACTGAAGCTTTCTTT.

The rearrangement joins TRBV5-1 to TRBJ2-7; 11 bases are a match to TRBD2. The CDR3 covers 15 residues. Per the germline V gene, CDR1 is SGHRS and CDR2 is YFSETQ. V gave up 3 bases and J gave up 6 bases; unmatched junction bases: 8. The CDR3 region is CASSCEGTSGSEQYF. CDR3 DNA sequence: TGCGCCAGCAGCTGCGAGGGGACTAGCGGAAGCGAGCAGTACTTC.

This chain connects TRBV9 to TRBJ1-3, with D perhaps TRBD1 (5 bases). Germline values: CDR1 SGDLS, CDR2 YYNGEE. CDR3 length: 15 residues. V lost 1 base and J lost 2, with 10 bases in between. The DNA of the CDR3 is TGTGCCAGCAGCGTACGGGACGACACTGGAAACACCATATATTTT. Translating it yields CASSVRDDTGNTIYF.

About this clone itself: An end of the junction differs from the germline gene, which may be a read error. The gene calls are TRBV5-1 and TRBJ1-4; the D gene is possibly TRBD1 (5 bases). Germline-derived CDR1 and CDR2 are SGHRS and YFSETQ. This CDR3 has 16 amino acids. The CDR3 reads CVSSLGTVGLNEKLFF. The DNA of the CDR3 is TGCGTCAGCAGCTTGGGGACGGTGGGGCTAAATGAAAAACTGTTTTTT. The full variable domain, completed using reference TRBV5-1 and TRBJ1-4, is KAGVTQTPRYLIKTRGQQVTLSCSPISGHRSVSWYQQTPGQGLQFLFEYFSETQRNKGNFPGRFSGRQFSNSRSEMNVSTLELGDSALYLCVSSLGTVGLNEKLFFGSGTQLSVL.

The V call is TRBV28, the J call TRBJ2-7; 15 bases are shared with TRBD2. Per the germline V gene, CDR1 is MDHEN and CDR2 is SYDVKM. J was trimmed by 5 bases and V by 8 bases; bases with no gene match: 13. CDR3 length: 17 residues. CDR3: CASRPEGLAGGGDEQYF. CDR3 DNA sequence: TGTGCCAGCCGGCCCGAGGGACTAGCGGGAGGAGGAGACGAGCAGTACTTC.

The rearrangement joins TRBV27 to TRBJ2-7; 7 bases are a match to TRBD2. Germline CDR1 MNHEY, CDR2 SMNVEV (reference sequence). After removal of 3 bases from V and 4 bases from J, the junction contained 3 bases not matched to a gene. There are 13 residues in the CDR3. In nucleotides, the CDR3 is TGTGCCAGCAGTTTGGGACTATTGTACGAGCAGTACTTC. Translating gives CASSLGLLYEQYF.

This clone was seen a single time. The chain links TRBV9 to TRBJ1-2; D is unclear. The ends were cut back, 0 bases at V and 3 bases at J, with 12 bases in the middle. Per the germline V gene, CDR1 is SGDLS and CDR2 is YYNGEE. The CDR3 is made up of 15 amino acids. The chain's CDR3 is CASSVDSNPYYGYTF. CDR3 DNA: TGTGCCAGCAGCGTAGACTCGAACCCCTACTATGGCTACACCTTC.

The CDR3 loop is CASSSLVAFF. CDR3 DNA sequence: TGTGCCAGCAGTTCCCTGGTAGCTTTCTTT. The chain has TRBV28 and TRBJ1-1; D ambiguous. V dropped 4 bases and J dropped 10 bases, with 7 bases sitting between them. CDR1 is MDHEN and CDR2 is SYDVKM in the germline V gene. CDR3 size: 10 residues.

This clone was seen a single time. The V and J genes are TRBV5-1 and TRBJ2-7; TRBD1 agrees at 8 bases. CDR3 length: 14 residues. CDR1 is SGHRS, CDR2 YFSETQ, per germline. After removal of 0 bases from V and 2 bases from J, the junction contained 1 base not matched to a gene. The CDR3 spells CASSLGTGTYEQYF. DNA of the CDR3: TGCGCCAGCAGCTTGGGGACAGGGACCTACGAGCAGTACTTC.

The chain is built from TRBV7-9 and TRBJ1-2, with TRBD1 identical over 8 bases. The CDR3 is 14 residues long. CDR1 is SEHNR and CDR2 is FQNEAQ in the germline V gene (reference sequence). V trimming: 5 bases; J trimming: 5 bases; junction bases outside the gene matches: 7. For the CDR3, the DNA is TGTGCCAGCAGCCCGGACAGGGAATGGTATGGCTACACCTTC. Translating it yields CASSPDREWYGYTF. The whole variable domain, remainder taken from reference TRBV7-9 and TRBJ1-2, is DTGVSQNPRHKITKRGQNVTFRCDPISEHNRLYWYRQTLGQGPEFLTYFQNEAQLEKSRLLSDRFSAERPKGSFSTLEIQRTEQGDSAMYLCASSPDREWYGYTFGSGTRLTVV.

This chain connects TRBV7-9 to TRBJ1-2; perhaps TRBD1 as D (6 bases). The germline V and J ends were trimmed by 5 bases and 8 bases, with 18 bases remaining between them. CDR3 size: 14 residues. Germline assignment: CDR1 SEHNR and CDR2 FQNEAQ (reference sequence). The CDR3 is CASSPRQVLEGYTF. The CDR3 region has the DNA TGTGCCAGCAGCCCGCGACAGGTGTTAGAAGGCTACACCTTC.

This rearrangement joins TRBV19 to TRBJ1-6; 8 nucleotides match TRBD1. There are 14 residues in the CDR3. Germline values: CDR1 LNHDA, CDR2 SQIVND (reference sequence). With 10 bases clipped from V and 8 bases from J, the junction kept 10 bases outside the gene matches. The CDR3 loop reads CATREDRDYSPLHF. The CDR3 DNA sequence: TGTGCCACGAGAGAGGACAGGGACTATTCACCCCTCCACTTT.